This T cell receptor beta chain was captured by sequencing in a study of blood T cell repertoires in COVID-19. Trimming pared 5 bases from V and 2 bases from J, leaving 12 bases between. There are 13 residues in the CDR3. Germline CDR1 SQVTM, CDR2 ANQGSEA. Data came from immunoSEQ multiplex PCR; TCRdb stores just in-frame clones and leaves some out. The sample comprises over 100,000 clones, around three quarters of which are singletons, and about 4.7% rests with the top ten. V and J are TRBV29-1 and TRBJ1-1, with D hard to call. This clonotype originated in a human donor in a cohort sampled during active or convalescent COVID-19. The specimen sequenced was peripheral blood. CDR3 nucleotides: TGCAGCGTTACCACAGTTACTAACACTGAAGCTTTCTTT. Encoded protein: CSVTTVTNTEAFF.